This TCR beta chain is drawn from a study of cytomegalovirus exposure and HLA in healthy donors. Study findings and constraints: A later analysis revealed that TCR association rates differed between HLA loci, peaking at DRB1 and bottoming out at HLA-C. According to a later analysis, most TCR beta chains associated with CMV appeared HLA-restricted. Through in vitro validation, three CMV-associated chains were shown to be specific for CMV antigens. Cytomegalovirus association was listed for 164 TCR beta chains.

The V end was cut by 0 bases, the J end by 7 bases, with 12 bases between. Germline CDR1 is GTSNPN and CDR2 is SVGIG (reference sequence). There are 13 residues in the CDR3. Primers: 60 Vbeta forward and 13 Jbeta reverse. Sequencing was performed with immunoSEQ multiplex PCR; in TCRdb, only in-frame clones are kept and a portion is missing. Of about 140,000 clones listed, roughly 80% are singletons. There are a few counts of this clone. Antigen unknown. The chain employs TRBV30 and TRBJ2-5, with D perhaps matching TRBD2 (5 bases). The receptor was derived from a young man in good health and CMV-seropositive. The sample taken for sequencing was PBMCs. In DNA, the CDR3 is TGTGCCTGGAGTGTTAAGGGAGAGGTGACCCAGTACTTC. Its translation is CAWSVKGEVTQYF.